This T cell receptor (beta chain) was identified during a study of technical replicates of blood from several donors. This clone is a singleton in its sample. Germline V gene data show CDR1 as SGHNT and CDR2 as YENEEA. The ends were cut back, 3 bases at V and 8 bases at J, with 11 bases in the middle. CDR3 size: 13 residues. Repertoires were generated with immunoSEQ multiplex PCR, while TCRdb's copy carries only in-frame clones and drops some. This table has about 54,000 clones, about 95% appearing once. The sequence was obtained from a human donor in good health. The chain links TRBV11-3 to TRBJ2-1, with a possible D match to TRBD2 (5 bases). The sequencing input was T cells isolated from PBMCs. The CDR3 nucleotides read TGTGCCAGCAGCTTGGAGAGGGCCGATGAGCAGTTCTTC. It encodes CASSLERADEQFF.